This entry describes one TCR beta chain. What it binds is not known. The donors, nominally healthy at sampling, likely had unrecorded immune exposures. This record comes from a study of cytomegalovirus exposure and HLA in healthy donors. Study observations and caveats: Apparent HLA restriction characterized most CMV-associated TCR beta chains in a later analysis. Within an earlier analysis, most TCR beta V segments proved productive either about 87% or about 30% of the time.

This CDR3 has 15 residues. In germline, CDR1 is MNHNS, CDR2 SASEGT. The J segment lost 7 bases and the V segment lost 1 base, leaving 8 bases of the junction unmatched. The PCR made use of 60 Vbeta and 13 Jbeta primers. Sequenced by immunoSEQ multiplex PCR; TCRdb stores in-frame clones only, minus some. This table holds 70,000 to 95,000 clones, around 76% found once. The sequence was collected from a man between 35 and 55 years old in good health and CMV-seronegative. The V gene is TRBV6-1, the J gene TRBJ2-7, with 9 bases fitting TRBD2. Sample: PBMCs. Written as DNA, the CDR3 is TGTGCCAGCAGTGAAGGGGCGGGAGGGCCAGGTGAGCAGTACTTC. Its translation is CASSEGAGGPGEQYF.